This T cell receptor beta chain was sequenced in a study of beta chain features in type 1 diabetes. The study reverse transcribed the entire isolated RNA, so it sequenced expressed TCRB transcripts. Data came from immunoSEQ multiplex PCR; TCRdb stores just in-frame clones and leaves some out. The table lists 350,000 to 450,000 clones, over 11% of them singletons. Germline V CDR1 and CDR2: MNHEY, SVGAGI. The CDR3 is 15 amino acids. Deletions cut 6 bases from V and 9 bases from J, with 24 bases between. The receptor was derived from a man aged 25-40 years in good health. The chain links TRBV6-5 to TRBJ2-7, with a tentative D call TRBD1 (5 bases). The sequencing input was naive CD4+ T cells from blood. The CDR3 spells CASSSDRPPQGGQYV. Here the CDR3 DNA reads TGTGCCAGCAGCTCCGACAGACCCCCTCAAGGCGGGCAGTACGTC.